This is a list of T cell receptor beta chains from one sample in a study of control samples from healthy donors and cancer patients. The assay was immunoSEQ multiplex PCR, and TCRdb's table has in-frame clones only and misses some. The sample shows more than 140,000 clones, under 95% of them seen only once. Sequencing was done on a sample of blood. The receptor set was obtained from a man between 18 and 29 years old in good health. CDR3s include the opening cysteine and the closing phenylalanine or tryptophan. D genes are given only for firm matches. The size field is filled for only some rows; it gives once, few, many or a size class.

clone size,V gene,J gene,D gene,CDR3 DNA,CDR3 protein
NA,TRBV6-5,TRBJ2-3,NA,TGTGCCAGCAGTTTAAATACGAAGGGGATGCAGTATTTT,CASSLNTKGMQYF
NA,TRBV2,TRBJ1-5,TRBD1,TGTGCCAGCAGCGTGGACAGGGGAGTACAGCCCCAGCATTTT,CASSVDRGVQPQHF
NA,TRBV4-2,TRBJ1-6,NA,TGTGCCAGCAGCCAGAGACTTCTCCCCGGTGGGGTCTCCTATAATTCACCCCTCCACTTT,CASSQRLLPGGVSYNSPLHF
NA,TRBV11-2,TRBJ1-5,NA,TGTGCCAGCAGTACCACCAGACACAATCAGCCCCAGCATTTT,CASSTTRHNQPQHF
NA,TRBV5-1,TRBJ2-7,NA,TGCACCAGCACGGTAGACAGTAGCTCCTACGAGCAGTACTTC,CTSTVDSSSYEQYF
NA,TRBV7-2,TRBJ2-3,NA,TGTGCCAGCAGCTTAGATCGGTCGAATACGCAGTATTTT,CASSLDRSNTQYF
NA,TRBV6-6,TRBJ1-2,NA,TGTGCCAGCAGCCACTCCGGGGGGGACTATGGCTACACCTTC,CASSHSGGDYGYTF
NA,TRBV7-2,TRBJ1-2,NA,TGTGCCAGCAGCGACAATTTCTATGGCTACACCTTC,CASSDNFYGYTF
NA,TRBV9,TRBJ1-6,NA,TGTGCCAGCAGCGTAGCAGGGCTCCCTAATTCACCCCTCCACTTT,CASSVAGLPNSPLHF
few,TRBV3-1/TRBV3-2,TRBJ1-1,NA,TGTGCCAGCAGCTCCTATAGGACTAACACTGAAGCTTTCTTT,CASSSYRTNTEAFF
NA,TRBV6-5,TRBJ1-1,NA,TGTGCCAGCACTTATCAAGAGGCCCCTTTCTTT,CASTYQEAPFF
NA,TRBV5-1,TRBJ2-1,TRBD1,TGCGCCAGCAGCTTAGACAGGGGCCCCTCCTACAATGAGCAGTTCTTC,CASSLDRGPSYNEQFF
NA,TRBV19,TRBJ1-2,TRBD1,TGTGCCAGTACCGGGGACAGATACTCTAACTATGGCTACACCTTC,CASTGDRYSNYGYTF
NA,TRBV6-5,TRBJ2-3,NA,TGTGCCAGCACCTACGGAGGGGCAGATACGCAGTATTTT,CASTYGGADTQYF
NA,TRBV3-1/TRBV3-2,TRBJ1-5,NA,TGTGCCAGCAGCCTCGGGGGGGGGTACGCTAGTCAGCCCCAGCATTTT,CASSLGGGYASQPQHF
NA,TRBV4-3,TRBJ1-1,NA,TGCGCCAGCAGCCTCGACAGGTCGAACACTGAAGCTTTCTTT,CASSLDRSNTEAFF
once,TRBV5-4,TRBJ1-2,NA,TGTGCCAGCAGCTTTTTGACTCCTGGGAATGGCTACACCTTC,CASSFLTPGNGYTF
NA,TRBV7-6,TRBJ2-2,NA,TGTGCCAGCAGCTTCCCAGGGCACCGGGAGCTGTTTTTT,CASSFPGHRELFF
NA,TRBV11-2,TRBJ1-3,TRBD1,TGTGCCAGCAGCTTAGCCGCCGCGGACAGGGAATCTGGAAACACCATATATTTT,CASSLAAADRESGNTIYF
NA,TRBV5-1,TRBJ1-1,NA,TGCGCCAGCAGCTTGGTTGGGGTGAACACTGAAGCTTTCTTT,CASSLVGVNTEAFF
NA,TRBV27,TRBJ2-1,TRBD2,TGTGCCAGCAGTTTATCGGCCGAGCTAGCGGGCGCGCACAATGAGCAGTTCTTC,CASSLSAELAGAHNEQFF
NA,TRBV7-9,TRBJ1-2,NA,TGTGCCGGCAGCCTCTACAGGGAACTCTATGGCTACACCTTC,CAGSLYRELYGYTF
few,TRBV29-1,TRBJ1-2,TRBD1,TGCAGCGTTGACAGGGGGCCGAGCTACACCTTC,CSVDRGPSYTF
NA,TRBV29-1,TRBJ2-5,NA,TGCAGCGTTCAAAGGGGGGAGACCCAGTACTTC,CSVQRGETQYF
NA,TRBV5-1,TRBJ2-7,NA,TGCGCCAGCAGCTCTGGGGACCGCTCCTACGAGCAGTACTTC,CASSSGDRSYEQYF
NA,TRBV6-6,TRBJ2-7,NA,TGTGCCAGCAGTTACGGGCAGGGCAAGTACGAGCAGTACTTC,CASSYGQGKYEQYF
NA,TRBV5-1,TRBJ2-3,NA,TGCGCCAGCAGCACCGCGGGACACCTCACAGATACGCAGTATTTT,CASSTAGHLTDTQYF
once,TRBV7-2,TRBJ1-1,NA,TGTGCCAGCAGTGGGACCGTGAACACTGAAGCTTTCTTT,CASSGTVNTEAFF
NA,TRBV11-1,TRBJ2-7,NA,TGTGCCAGCAGCTTAGCCCCCAGGGTCGACGAGCAGTACTTC,CASSLAPRVDEQYF
NA,TRBV7-2,TRBJ2-7,TRBD1,TGTGCCAGCAGGGGACAGGGCTTACTACCCTACGAGCAGTACTTC,CASRGQGLLPYEQYF
once,TRBV11-2,TRBJ2-2,NA,TGTGCCAGCACCAGCAGGACACCTAACACCGGGGAGCTGTTTTTT,CASTSRTPNTGELFF
NA,TRBV7-9,TRBJ1-4,NA,TGTGCCAGCGCCCCAGCGGAAAAACTGTTTTTT,CASAPAEKLFF
once,TRBV30,TRBJ1-2,TRBD1,TGTGCCTGGAGTCCAACGCGGACAGGGGCGTTCTACACCTTC,CAWSPTRTGAFYTF
NA,TRBV25-1,TRBJ1-2,TRBD1,TGTGCCAGCAGTGAATCGGGACAGGGAGGCTATGGCTACACCTTC,CASSESGQGGYGYTF
NA,TRBV5-1,TRBJ2-5,TRBD2,TGCGCCAGCAGCTTGACTAGCGGGGGGGCCCGGGAGACCCAGTACTTC,CASSLTSGGARETQYF
NA,TRBV5-1,TRBJ2-7,NA,TGCGCCAGCAGCTTCGCATCGACAGGCTGGGAGCAGTACTTC,CASSFASTGWEQYF
few,TRBV5-1,TRBJ2-2,TRBD2,TGCGCCAGCAGCTTCGGACTAGCCGATACCGGGGAGCTGTTTTTT,CASSFGLADTGELFF
NA,TRBV5-5,TRBJ1-3,NA,TGTGCCAGCAGCTTGAGCGCGCGGCGTTCTGGAAACACCATATATTTT,CASSLSARRSGNTIYF
NA,TRBV5-1,TRBJ1-2,NA,TGCGCCAGCACCAGGGGCGGGTATGGCTACACCTTC,CASTRGGYGYTF
NA,TRBV7-9,TRBJ2-7,TRBD1,TGTGCCAGCAGGCCCACAGGGGGGTACGAGCAGTACTTC,CASRPTGGYEQYF
NA,TRBV11-2,TRBJ1-4,TRBD1,TGTGCCAGCAGCCCTACAGGGGTACGCGAAAAACTGTTTTTT,CASSPTGVREKLFF
NA,TRBV4-1,TRBJ2-1,NA,TGCGCCAGCAGCCAAGCGTCTGGCATCTGGGATGAGCAGTTCTTC,CASSQASGIWDEQFF
once,TRBV7-2,TRBJ1-1,TRBD1,TGTGCCAGCAGCTTAGTGCCAGGGGGGGCGCATTCTGAAGCTTTCTTT,CASSLVPGGAHSEAFF
NA,TRBV5-1,TRBJ1-1,NA,TGCGCCAGCAGCTTGGCACAACAGAGTGAAGCTTTCTTT,CASSLAQQSEAFF
NA,TRBV7-2,TRBJ1-4,NA,TGTGCCAGCAGCTTAGTCGGTCAGGGCCGACTGAGGGAAAAACTGTTTTTT,CASSLVGQGRLREKLFF
once,TRBV2,TRBJ2-4,TRBD1,TGTGCCAGCAGACCCAGGGGGCTATTAGCCAAAAACATTCAGTACTTC,CASRPRGLLAKNIQYF
NA,TRBV12-3/TRBV12-4,TRBJ1-5,NA,TGTGCCAGCAGTTCAGGACGCAATCAGCCCCAGCATTTT,CASSSGRNQPQHF
NA,TRBV6-4,TRBJ2-7,NA,TGTGCCAGCAGTGATATATACGAGCAGTACTTC,CASSDIYEQYF
NA,TRBV6-5,TRBJ1-1,NA,TGTGCCAGCAGTTATGGGCAGAACACTGAAGCTTTCTTT,CASSYGQNTEAFF
once,TRBV7-2,TRBJ1-6,TRBD1,TGTGCCAGCAGCCGGACAGGAGGCACCTATAATTCACCCCTCCACTTT,CASSRTGGTYNSPLHF
NA,TRBV7-9,TRBJ1-2,NA,TGTGCCAGCAGCCCAGACGGGCCTAACTATGGCTACACCTTC,CASSPDGPNYGYTF
once,TRBV20-1,TRBJ1-1,NA,TGCAGCCGTTTCGGGGTTACTGAAGCTTTCTTT,CSRFGVTEAFF
NA,TRBV6-5,TRBJ1-1,TRBD1,TGTGCCAGCAGTTACTCGAGGGGGCTAAGTGAAGCTTTCTTT,CASSYSRGLSEAFF